This T cell receptor beta chain was found in a study of T cell repertoires in cytomegalovirus infection. Study as a whole: Both recently identified HLA-C-restricted and well-studied HLA-B-restricted CMV epitopes were used in the study. Public signatures in TCR beta pointed to CMV infection and matching HLA type.

CDR3 size: 14 residues. V was clipped by 3 bases and J by 1 base, with 10 bases between them. The germline V gene encodes CDR1 MNHNS and CDR2 SASEGT. TCRdb reprocessed the reads with MiXCR, giving one entry per CDR3 protein. Among about 830,000 distinct CDR3 sequences listed, approximately 32% were seen once. Study-wide results and caveats: Cumulated frequencies of public TCR beta families served to identify carriers of CMV plus the relevant HLA. Predominance within the ex vivo response was attributable to HLA-C-restricted CMV-specific TCR beta clonotypes.

This clonotype was picked up a small number of times. Its target is not known. The receptor's source is a human donor in good health (CMV status not recorded). Some clones in this sample may be carry-over from other donors' samples. J is TRBJ2-7 and V is TRBV6-1; D is unresolved. The source was cultured CD8+ T cells from PBMCs, collected from culture after CMV antigen stimulation. For the CDR3, the DNA is TGTGCCAGCAGTGATCCCGGCACGTCCTACGAGCAGTACTTC. Protein product: CASSDPGTSYEQYF.